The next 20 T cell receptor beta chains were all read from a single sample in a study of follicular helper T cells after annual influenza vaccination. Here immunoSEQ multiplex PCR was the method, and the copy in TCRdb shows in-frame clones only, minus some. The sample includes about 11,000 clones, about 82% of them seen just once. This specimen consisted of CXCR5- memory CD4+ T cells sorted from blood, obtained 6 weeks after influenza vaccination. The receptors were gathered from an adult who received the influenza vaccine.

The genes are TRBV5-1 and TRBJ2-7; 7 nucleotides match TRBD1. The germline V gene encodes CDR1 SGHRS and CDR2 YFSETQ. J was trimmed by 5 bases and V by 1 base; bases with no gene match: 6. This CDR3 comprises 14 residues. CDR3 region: CASSLRTGDHEQYF. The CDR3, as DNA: TGCGCCAGCAGCTTGAGAACAGGGGACCACGAGCAGTACTTC.

Written as DNA, the CDR3 is TGCAGCGTTGAGGAGGGGGTGGGACAGCCCCAGCATTTT. It yields the protein CSVEEGVGQPQHF. The chain links TRBV29-1 to TRBJ1-5, with a weak D call TRBD1 (6 bases). V was clipped by 3 bases and J by 7 bases, with 13 bases between them. Germline CDR1 reads SQVTM; CDR2 reads ANQGSEA. There are 13 residues in the CDR3.

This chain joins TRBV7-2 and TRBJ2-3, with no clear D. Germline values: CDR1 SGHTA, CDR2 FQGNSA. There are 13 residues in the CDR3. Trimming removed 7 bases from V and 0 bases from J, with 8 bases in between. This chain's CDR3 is CASNLPSTDTQYF. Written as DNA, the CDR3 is TGTGCCAGCAACCTTCCCAGCACAGATACGCAGTATTTT.

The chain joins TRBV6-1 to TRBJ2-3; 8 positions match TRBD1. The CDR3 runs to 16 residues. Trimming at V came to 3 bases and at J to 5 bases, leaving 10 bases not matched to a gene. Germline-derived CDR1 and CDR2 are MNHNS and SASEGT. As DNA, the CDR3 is TGTGCCAGCAGTGAGTTTCCGGGGACAGGAGGAGATACGCAGTATTTT. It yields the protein CASSEFPGTGGDTQYF.

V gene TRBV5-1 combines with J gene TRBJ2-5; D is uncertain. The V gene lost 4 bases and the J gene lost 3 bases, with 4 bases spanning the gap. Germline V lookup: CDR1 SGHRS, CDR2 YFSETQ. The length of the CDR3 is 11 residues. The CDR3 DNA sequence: TGCGCCAGCAGCGCAAAAGAGACCCAGTACTTC. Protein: CASSAKETQYF.

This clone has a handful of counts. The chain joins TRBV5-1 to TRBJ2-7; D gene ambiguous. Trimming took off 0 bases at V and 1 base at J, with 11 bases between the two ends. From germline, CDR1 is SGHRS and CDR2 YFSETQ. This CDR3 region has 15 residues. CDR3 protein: CASSLVPAESYEQYF. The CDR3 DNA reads TGCGCCAGCAGCTTGGTCCCGGCGGAATCCTACGAGCAGTACTTC.

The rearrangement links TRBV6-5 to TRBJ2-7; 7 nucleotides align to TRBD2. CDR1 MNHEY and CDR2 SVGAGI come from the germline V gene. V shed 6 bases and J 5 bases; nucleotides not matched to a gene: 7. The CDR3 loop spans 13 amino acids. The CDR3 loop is CASRSGGSHEQYF. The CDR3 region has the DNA TGTGCCAGCAGATCCGGGGGGTCCCACGAGCAGTACTTC.

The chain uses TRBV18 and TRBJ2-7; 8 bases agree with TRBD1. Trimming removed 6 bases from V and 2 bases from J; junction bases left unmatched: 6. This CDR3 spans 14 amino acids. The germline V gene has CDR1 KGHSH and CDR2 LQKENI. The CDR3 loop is CASSRQGATYEQYF. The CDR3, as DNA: TGTGCCAGCTCTCGGCAGGGGGCCACCTACGAGCAGTACTTC. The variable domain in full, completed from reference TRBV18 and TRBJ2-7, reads NAGVMQNPRHLVRRRGQEARLRCSPMKGHSHVYWYRQLPEEGLKFMVYLQKENIIDESGMPKERFSAEFPKEGPSILRIQQVVRGDSAAYFCASSRQGATYEQYFGPGTRLTVT.

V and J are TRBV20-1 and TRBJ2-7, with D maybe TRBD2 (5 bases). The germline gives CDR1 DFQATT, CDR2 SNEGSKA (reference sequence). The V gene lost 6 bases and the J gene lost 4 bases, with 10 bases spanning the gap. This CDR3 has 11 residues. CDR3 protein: CSAEQRYEQYF. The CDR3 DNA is TGCAGTGCAGAACAGCGGTACGAGCAGTACTTC.

The CDR3 coding sequence is TGTGCCAGCAGTTTACCGGGATCTGCTCAGTACTTC. This gives the protein CASSLPGSAQYF. The J gene is TRBJ2-7, the V gene TRBV28, with a tentative D call TRBD2 (5 bases). Germline CDR1 MDHEN, CDR2 SYDVKM. The CDR3 totals 12 residues. V gave up 2 bases and J gave up 10 bases, with 12 bases separating them.

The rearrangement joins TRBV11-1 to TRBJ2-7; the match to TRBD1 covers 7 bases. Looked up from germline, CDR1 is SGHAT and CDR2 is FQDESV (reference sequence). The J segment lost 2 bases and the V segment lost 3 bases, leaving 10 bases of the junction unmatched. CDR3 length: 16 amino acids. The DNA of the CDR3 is TGTGCCAGCAGCTTGCGACCGGGACAGAGCCCCTACGAGCAGTACTTC. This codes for CASSLRPGQSPYEQYF.

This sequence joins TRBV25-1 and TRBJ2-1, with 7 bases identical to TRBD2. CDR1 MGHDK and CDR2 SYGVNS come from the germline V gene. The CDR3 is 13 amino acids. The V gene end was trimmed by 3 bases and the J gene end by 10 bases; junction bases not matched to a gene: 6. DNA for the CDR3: TGTGCCAGCAGTGAGTCCGGGGGGTACGAGCAGTTCTTC. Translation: CASSESGGYEQFF.

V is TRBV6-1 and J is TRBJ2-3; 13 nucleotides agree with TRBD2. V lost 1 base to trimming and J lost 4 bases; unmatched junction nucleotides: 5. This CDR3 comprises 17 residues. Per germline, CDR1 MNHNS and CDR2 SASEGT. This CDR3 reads CASSEVTGLAGPDTQYF. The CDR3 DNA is TGTGCCAGCAGTGAAGTGACGGGACTAGCGGGACCAGATACGCAGTATTTT.

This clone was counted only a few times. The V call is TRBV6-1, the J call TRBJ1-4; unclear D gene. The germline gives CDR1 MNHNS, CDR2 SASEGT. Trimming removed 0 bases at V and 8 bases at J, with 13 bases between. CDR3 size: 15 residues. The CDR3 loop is CASSEAARVREKLFF. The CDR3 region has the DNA TGTGCCAGCAGTGAAGCGGCGAGGGTTCGGGAAAAACTGTTTTTT.

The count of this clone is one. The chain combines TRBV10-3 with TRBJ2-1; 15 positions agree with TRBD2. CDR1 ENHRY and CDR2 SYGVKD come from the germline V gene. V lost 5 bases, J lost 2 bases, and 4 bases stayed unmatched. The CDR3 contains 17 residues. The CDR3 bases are TGTGCCATCAGTCGCGGGACTAGCGGGGGGACCTACAATGAGCAGTTCTTC. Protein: CAISRGTSGGTYNEQFF.

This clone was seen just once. In DNA form, the CDR3 reads TGTGCCAGCAGTTTACAAGGGACGGGAAACACCATATATTTT. Protein: CASSLQGTGNTIYF. The chain uses TRBV27 and TRBJ1-3; D perhaps matches TRBD1 (5 bases). V was trimmed by 2 bases and J by 4 bases, leaving 9 bases between them. CDR1 is MNHEY and CDR2 is SMNVEV in the germline V gene (reference sequence). There are 14 residues in the CDR3.

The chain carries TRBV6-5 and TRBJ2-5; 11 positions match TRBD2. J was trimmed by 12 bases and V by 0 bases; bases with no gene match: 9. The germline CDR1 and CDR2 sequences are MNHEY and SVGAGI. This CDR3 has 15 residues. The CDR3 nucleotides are TGTGCCAGCAGTTACTCGCGACTAGCGGGACAAACCGAGTACTTC. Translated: CASSYSRLAGQTEYF.

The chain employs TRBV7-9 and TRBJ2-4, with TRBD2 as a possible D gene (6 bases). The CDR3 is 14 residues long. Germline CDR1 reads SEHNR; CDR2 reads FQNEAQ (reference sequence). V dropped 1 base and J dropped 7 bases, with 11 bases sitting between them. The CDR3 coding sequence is TGTGCCAGCAGCTTAGGCACTGGGGGGAACATTCAGTACTTC. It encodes CASSLGTGGNIQYF.

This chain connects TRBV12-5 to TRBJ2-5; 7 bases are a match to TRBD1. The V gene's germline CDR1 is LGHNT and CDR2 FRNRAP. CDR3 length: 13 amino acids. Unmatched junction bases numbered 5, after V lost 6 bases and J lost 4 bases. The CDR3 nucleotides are TGTGCTAGTGGGGTAGCAGGGGGAGAGACCCAGTACTTC. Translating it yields CASGVAGGETQYF.

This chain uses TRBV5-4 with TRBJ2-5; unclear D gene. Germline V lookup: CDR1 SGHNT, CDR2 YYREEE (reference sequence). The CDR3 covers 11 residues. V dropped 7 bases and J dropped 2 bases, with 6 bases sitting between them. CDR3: CASQAQETQYF. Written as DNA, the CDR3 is TGTGCCAGCCAGGCTCAAGAGACCCAGTACTTC.